The sequence of this T cell receptor (beta chain) was determined in a study of shared clonotypes between healthy human individuals. Notes on the study in general: Sharing across a few donors was seen in around 5.1% of naive CD4 clonotypes.

Sequenced by immunoSEQ multiplex PCR; TCRdb stores in-frame clones only, minus some. The sample has some 2.1 million clones; around 93% are singletons. CD45RO-negative, CCR7-positively selected cells formed the naive CD8 fraction, excluding terminally differentiated effector memory CD45RA+ cells. Between the trimmed V and J ends, which lost 5 bases and 5 bases, there was a span of 18 bases. This CDR3 comprises 15 residues. Germline loops: CDR1 SGHTA, CDR2 FQGNSA. About this clone: Antigen: not known.

The specimen was naive CD8+ T cells from PBMCs. The clonotype originates from a man aged 18 to 29 in good health. Some clones in this sample may be carry-over from other donors' samples. This chain uses TRBV7-2 with TRBJ2-5, with TRBD2 as a possible D gene (6 bases). CDR3 amino acids: CASSRNPGVGETQYF. The CDR3 DNA reads TGTGCCAGCAGCCGAAACCCGGGAGTTGGGGAGACCCAGTACTTC. Looking up the rest from reference TRBV7-2 and TRBJ2-5 gives the full variable domain: GAGVSQSPSNKVTEKGKDVELRCDPISGHTALYWYRQSLGQGLEFLIYFQGNSAPDKSGLPSDRFSAERTGGSVSTLTIQRTQQEDSAVYLCASSRNPGVGETQYFGPGTRLLVL.